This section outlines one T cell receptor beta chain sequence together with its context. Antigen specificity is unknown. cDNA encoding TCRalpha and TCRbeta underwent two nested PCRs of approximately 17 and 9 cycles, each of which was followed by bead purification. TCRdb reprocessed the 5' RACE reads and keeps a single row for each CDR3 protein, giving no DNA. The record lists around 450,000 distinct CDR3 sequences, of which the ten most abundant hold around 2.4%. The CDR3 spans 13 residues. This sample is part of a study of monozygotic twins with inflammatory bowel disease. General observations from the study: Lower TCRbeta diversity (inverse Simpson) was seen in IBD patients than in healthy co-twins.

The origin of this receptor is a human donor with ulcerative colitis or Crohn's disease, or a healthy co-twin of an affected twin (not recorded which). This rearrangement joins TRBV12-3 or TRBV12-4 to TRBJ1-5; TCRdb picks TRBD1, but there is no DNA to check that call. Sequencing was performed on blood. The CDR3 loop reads CASGDRGHQPQHF.